A single sample is the source of the 21 T cell receptor beta chains below, sequenced in a study of T cells in tuberculosis. Measured with immunoSEQ multiplex PCR; TCRdb has only the in-frame clones, and not every one. Seen here are 35,000 to 55,000 clones, roughly 94% observed once, and the top ten hold 1.9%. Sequencing was carried out using PBMCs. These receptors all come from a donor aged 10-35 years with latent tuberculosis or without tuberculosis infection. Some clones in this sample may be carry-over from other donors' samples.

This chain's CDR3 is CASSWTGGMYEQYF. The CDR3 DNA sequence: TGTGCCAGCAGTTGGACAGGGGGGATGTACGAGCAGTACTTC. V and J are TRBV28 and TRBJ2-7, with 10 positions matching TRBD1. The CDR3 is made up of 14 amino acids. The germline gives CDR1 MDHEN, CDR2 SYDVKM. The junction had 4 bases not matched to a gene; V was cut back by 4 bases and J by 4 bases.

This sequence joins TRBV11-3 and TRBJ2-7; the D is unclear. CDR1 is SGHNT, CDR2 YENEEA, per germline. The CDR3 consists of 11 residues. The V end was cut by 4 bases, the J end by 4 bases, with 5 bases between. This CDR3 is CASSSSYEQYF. For the CDR3, the DNA is TGTGCCAGCAGCTCGTCTTACGAGCAGTACTTC.

This clone has only one observation. V and J are TRBV5-1 and TRBJ2-7; tentatively, D is TRBD2 (5 bases). Germline values: CDR1 SGHRS, CDR2 YFSETQ. V was pared by 2 bases and J by 3 bases, with 9 bases between. This CDR3 has 13 amino acids. The CDR3 reads CASSFERSYEQYF. The DNA for the CDR3 is TGCGCCAGCAGCTTTGAGCGGAGCTACGAGCAGTACTTC.

This chain uses TRBV6-5 with TRBJ2-7, with D maybe TRBD1 (6 bases). The V gene's germline CDR1 is MNHEY and CDR2 SVGAGI. V was pared by 6 bases and J by 6 bases, with 12 bases between. This CDR3 has 12 residues. CDR3 DNA: TGTGCCAGCAGCGAGGACAGATTCGAGCAGTACTTC. Translating gives CASSEDRFEQYF.

The genes are TRBV4-3 and TRBJ1-3; TRBD1 agrees at 8 bases. Trimming removed 2 bases from V and 8 bases from J; junction bases left unmatched: 8. CDR1 LGHNA and CDR2 YSLEER come from the germline V gene. This CDR3 is built from 15 residues. The CDR3 DNA reads as TGCGCCAGCAGCCAATCCGGACAGGGAGGGGACACCATATATTTT. Translated: CASSQSGQGGDTIYF.

This chain uses TRBV7-2 with TRBJ1-4, with 9 bases matching TRBD1. The CDR3 length is 14 residues. Germline V gene data show CDR1 as SGHTA and CDR2 as FQGNSA. J gave up 7 bases and V 3 bases, and 3 bases lay outside the gene matches. The CDR3 loop is CASSFDRGGEKLFF. CDR3 DNA sequence: TGTGCCAGCAGCTTTGACAGGGGGGGTGAAAAACTGTTTTTT.

The table lists this clone with a count of one. V and J are TRBV19 and TRBJ1-5, with 10 bases fitting TRBD1. The germline V gene encodes CDR1 LNHDA and CDR2 SQIVND (reference sequence). The CDR3 runs 15 residues. With V trimmed by 7 bases and J by 7 bases, 10 bases remained unmatched. The CDR3 is CASTWDRGLNQPQHF. The CDR3 region has the DNA TGTGCCAGTACTTGGGACAGGGGTTTAAACCAGCCCCAGCATTTT.

This chain connects TRBV5-1 to TRBJ2-2, with 15 bases lining up with TRBD2. V shed 4 bases and J 0 bases; nucleotides not matched to a gene: 7. Germline CDR1 is SGHRS and CDR2 is YFSETQ. This CDR3 region has 19 residues. Here the CDR3 reads CASSSGLAGGPSNTGELFF. In DNA, the CDR3 is TGCGCCAGCAGCAGCGGACTAGCGGGAGGGCCATCGAACACCGGGGAGCTGTTTTTT.

The V gene is TRBV25-1, the J gene TRBJ1-1, with a tentative D call TRBD1 (5 bases). Trimming left V 1 base short and J 1 base short, with 7 bases between. This CDR3 region has 14 residues. In germline, CDR1 is MGHDK, CDR2 SYGVNS. Written as DNA, the CDR3 is TGTGCCAGCAGTGAATCGGGGGAGAACACTGAAGCTTTCTTT. It specifies CASSESGENTEAFF. Variable domain in full (rest from reference TRBV25-1 and TRBJ1-1): EADIYQTPRYLVIGTGKKITLECSQTMGHDKMYWYQQDPGMELHLIHYSYGVNSTEKGDLSSESTVSRIRTEHFPLTLESARPSHTSQYLCASSESGENTEAFFGQGTRLTVV.

CDR3 DNA sequence: TGCAGCGTTGGACTAGCGGGACCTCAAGAGACCCAGTACTTC. Translated: CSVGLAGPQETQYF. V and J are TRBV29-1 and TRBJ2-5, with 11 bases fitting TRBD2. The CDR3 has 14 residues. The germline V gene encodes CDR1 SQVTM and CDR2 ANQGSEA. V was pared by 4 bases and J by 2 bases, with 3 bases of the junction left unmatched.

The chain is built from TRBV27 and TRBJ1-2; no reliable D call. Germline CDR1 is MNHEY and CDR2 is SMNVEV (reference sequence). The CDR3 covers 14 residues. The V gene lost 6 bases and the J gene lost 0 bases, with 11 bases spanning the gap. DNA for the CDR3: TGTGCCAGCAGCCCGTGGAGAGCTAACTATGGCTACACCTTC. Translating it yields CASSPWRANYGYTF.

The count of this clone is one. The chain employs TRBV30 and TRBJ1-1; D unresolved. V was pared by 0 bases and J by 1 base, with 12 bases between. This CDR3 is 15 amino acids long. Germline CDR1 reads GTSNPN; CDR2 reads SVGIG (reference sequence). Written as DNA, the CDR3 is TGTGCCTGGAGTGTTTGGGCTCGGCCGAACACTGAAGCTTTCTTT. Its protein is CAWSVWARPNTEAFF.

V and J are TRBV6-5 and TRBJ2-7, with D unresolved. The V end lost 2 bases, the J end lost 3 bases, and 5 bases lay between the germline ends. Germline CDR1 is MNHEY and CDR2 is SVGAGI. The CDR3 totals 12 residues. The CDR3 nucleotides read TGTGCCAGCAGTTACCCCCTCTACGAGCAGTACTTC. Its protein is CASSYPLYEQYF.

The rearrangement uses TRBV4-3 and TRBJ2-1, with D perhaps TRBD2 (6 bases). CDR1 is LGHNA and CDR2 is YSLEER in the germline V gene. The CDR3 totals 15 residues. V was clipped by 3 bases and J by 4 bases, with 13 bases between them. The CDR3 region has the DNA TGCGCCAGCAGCCATGGGACTGGGGGTTACAATGAGCAGTTCTTC. Residues: CASSHGTGGYNEQFF.

This chain's CDR3 is CASSSPGQGGGNQETQYF. DNA for the CDR3: TGCGCCAGCAGCTCTCCGGGACAGGGAGGGGGAAACCAAGAGACCCAGTACTTC. The chain couples TRBV5-1 to TRBJ2-5; 9 positions match TRBD1. CDR3 size: 18 residues. The trim removed 3 bases at V and 0 bases at J, leaving 12 bases unmatched. Germline lookup yields CDR1 SGHRS and CDR2 YFSETQ.

This chain joins TRBV15 and TRBJ2-7, with 8 bases identical to TRBD2. With V trimmed by 0 bases and J by 3 bases, 7 bases remained unmatched. CDR1 and CDR2 (germline): LNHNV, YYDKDF (reference sequence). The CDR3 sequence is 16 residues long. The CDR3 nucleotides read TGTGCCACCAGCAGAGAAACGGCGGGAGGAGTCTACGAGCAGTACTTC. The encoded protein is CATSRETAGGVYEQYF.

This chain connects TRBV30 to TRBJ1-1, with D hard to call. The CDR3 extends over 15 amino acids. Germline CDR1 reads GTSNPN; CDR2 reads SVGIG (reference sequence). Trimming took 6 bases from V and 0 from J, leaving 17 bases between them. The CDR3 region is CACISDGSMNTEAFF. Written as DNA, the CDR3 is TGTGCCTGTATTAGCGACGGATCGATGAACACTGAAGCTTTCTTT.

V is TRBV4-3 and J is TRBJ1-3; 8 bases line up with TRBD1. This CDR3 region has 17 residues. Germline-derived CDR1 and CDR2 are LGHNA and YSLEER. V shed 0 bases and J 4 bases; nucleotides not matched to a gene: 8. For the CDR3, the DNA is TGCGCCAGCAGCCAAGAAGTAGCAGGGGGCGACGGAAACACCATATATTTT. It yields the protein CASSQEVAGGDGNTIYF.

The rearrangement uses TRBV7-2 and TRBJ2-3; possibly TRBD2 for D (6 bases). Germline V gene data show CDR1 as SGHTA and CDR2 as FQGNSA. Deletions cut 2 bases from V and 2 bases from J, with 14 bases between. The CDR3 runs 16 residues. The CDR3 spells CASSLYHAGSTDTQYF. CDR3 coding DNA: TGTGCCAGCAGCTTATACCATGCGGGGTCCACAGATACGCAGTATTTT.

The chain couples TRBV29-1 to TRBJ2-1, with D tentatively TRBD2 (6 bases). From germline, CDR1 is SQVTM and CDR2 ANQGSEA. Trimming cost V 5 bases and J 8 bases, with 16 bases left between them. The CDR3 consists of 13 residues. CDR3 DNA: TGCAGCGTTCAACTAGCCATTGGCGATGAGCAGTTCTTC. It is translated as CSVQLAIGDEQFF.

The gene calls are TRBV5-6 and TRBJ2-6; 8 positions agree with TRBD1. Trimming took 2 bases from V and 3 from J; bases not matched to a gene: 13. The CDR3 length is 19 residues. Germline V gives CDR1 SGHDT, CDR2 YYEEEE. The CDR3 DNA is TGTGCCAGCAGCTTCGGGACAGGACAACTTAATAGTGGGGCCAACGTCCTGACTTTC. Protein product: CASSFGTGQLNSGANVLTF.